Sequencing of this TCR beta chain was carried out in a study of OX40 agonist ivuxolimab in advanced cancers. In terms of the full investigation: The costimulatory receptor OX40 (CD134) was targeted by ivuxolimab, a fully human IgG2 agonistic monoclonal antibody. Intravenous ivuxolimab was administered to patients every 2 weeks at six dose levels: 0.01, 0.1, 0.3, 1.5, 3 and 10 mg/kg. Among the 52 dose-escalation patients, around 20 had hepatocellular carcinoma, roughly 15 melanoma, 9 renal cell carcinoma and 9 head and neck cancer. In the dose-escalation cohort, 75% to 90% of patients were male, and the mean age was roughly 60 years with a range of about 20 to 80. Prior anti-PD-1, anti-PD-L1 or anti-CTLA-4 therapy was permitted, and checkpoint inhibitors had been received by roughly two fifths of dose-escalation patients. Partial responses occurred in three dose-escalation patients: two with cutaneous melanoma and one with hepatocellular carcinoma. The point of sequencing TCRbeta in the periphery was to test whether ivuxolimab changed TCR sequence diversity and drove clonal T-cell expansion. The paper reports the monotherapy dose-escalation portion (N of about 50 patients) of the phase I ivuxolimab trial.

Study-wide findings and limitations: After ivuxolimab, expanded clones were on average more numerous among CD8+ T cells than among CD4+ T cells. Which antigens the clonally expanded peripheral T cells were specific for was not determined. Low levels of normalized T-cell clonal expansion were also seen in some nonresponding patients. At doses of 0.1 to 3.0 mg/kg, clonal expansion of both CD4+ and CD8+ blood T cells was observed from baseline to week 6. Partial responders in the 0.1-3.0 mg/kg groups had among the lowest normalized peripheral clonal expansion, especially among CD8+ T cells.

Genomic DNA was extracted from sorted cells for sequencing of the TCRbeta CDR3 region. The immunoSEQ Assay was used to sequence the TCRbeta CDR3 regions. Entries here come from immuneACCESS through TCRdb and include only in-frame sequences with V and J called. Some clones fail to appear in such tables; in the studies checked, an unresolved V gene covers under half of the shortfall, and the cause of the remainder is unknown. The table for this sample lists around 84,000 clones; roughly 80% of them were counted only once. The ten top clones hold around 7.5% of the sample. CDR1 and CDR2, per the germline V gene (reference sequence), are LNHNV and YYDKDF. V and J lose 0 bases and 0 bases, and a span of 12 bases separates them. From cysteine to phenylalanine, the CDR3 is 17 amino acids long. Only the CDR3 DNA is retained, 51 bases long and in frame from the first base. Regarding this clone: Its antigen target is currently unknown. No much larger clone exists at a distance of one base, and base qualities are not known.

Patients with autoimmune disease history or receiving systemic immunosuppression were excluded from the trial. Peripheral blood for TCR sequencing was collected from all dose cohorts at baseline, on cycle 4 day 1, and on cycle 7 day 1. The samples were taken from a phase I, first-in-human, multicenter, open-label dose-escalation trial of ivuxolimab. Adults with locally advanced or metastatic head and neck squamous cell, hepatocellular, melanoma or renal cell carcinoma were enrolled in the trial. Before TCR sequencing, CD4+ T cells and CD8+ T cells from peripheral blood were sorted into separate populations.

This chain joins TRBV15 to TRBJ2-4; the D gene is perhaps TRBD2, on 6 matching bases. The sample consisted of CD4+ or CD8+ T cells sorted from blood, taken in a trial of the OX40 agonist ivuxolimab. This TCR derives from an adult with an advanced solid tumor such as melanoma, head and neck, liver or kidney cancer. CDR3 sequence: CATSRDGGRLAKNIQYF. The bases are TGTGCCACCAGCAGAGATGGGGGGAGGCTAGCCAAAAACATTCAGTACTTC.